The 11 T cell receptor beta chains reported below all come from one sample, sequenced in a study of blood T cell repertoires in COVID-19. Some clones are missing from TCRdb's copy, which holds only in-frame ones; the method was immunoSEQ multiplex PCR. The sample records about 210,000 clones, less than 85% being singletons. Sequencing was performed on PBMCs or T cells enriched from blood (not recorded which). The receptors were gathered from a middle-aged man who had recovered from COVID-19.

This chain joins TRBV12-5 and TRBJ2-3, with 13 bases aligning to TRBD2. The CDR3 runs to 16 residues. Germline CDR1 is LGHNT and CDR2 is FRNRAP. Unmatched junction bases numbered 9, after V lost 6 bases and J lost 6 bases. The CDR3 DNA sequence: TGTGCTAGTGGCCCTGCCGGGACTAGCGGGGCGGATACGCAGTATTTT. Its translation is CASGPAGTSGADTQYF. Variable domain in full (rest from reference TRBV12-5 and TRBJ2-3): DARVTQTPRHKVTEMGQEVTMRCQPILGHNTVFWYRQTMMQGLELLAYFRNRAPLDDSGMPKDRFSAEMPDATLATLKIQPSEPRDSAVYFCASGPAGTSGADTQYFGPGTRLTVL.

This chain connects TRBV7-9 to TRBJ2-1; a possible D gene is TRBD1 (5 bases). The germline V and J ends were trimmed by 1 base and 0 bases, with 10 bases remaining between them. The V gene's germline CDR1 is SEHNR and CDR2 FQNEAQ (reference sequence). This CDR3 spans 16 amino acids. The CDR3 loop is CASSLVGLSSYNEQFF. The CDR3 nucleotides read TGTGCCAGCAGCTTAGTGGGGCTCAGCTCCTACAATGAGCAGTTCTTC.

The V gene is TRBV7-8, the J gene TRBJ1-3; possibly TRBD1 for D (6 bases). Trimming pared 3 bases from V and 2 bases from J, leaving 17 bases between. The V gene's germline CDR1 is SGHVS and CDR2 FQNEAQ. The CDR3 has 17 amino acids. CDR3: CASSFAPRGVPGNTIYF. The DNA of the CDR3 is TGTGCCAGCAGCTTTGCCCCCAGGGGAGTTCCTGGAAACACCATATATTTT. Complete variable domain (other parts from reference TRBV7-8 and TRBJ1-3): GAGVSQSPRYKVAKRGQDVALRCDPISGHVSLFWYQQALGQGPEFLTYFQNEAQLDKSGLPSDRFFAERPEGSVSTLKIQRTQQEDSAVYLCASSFAPRGVPGNTIYFGEGSWLTVV.

The chain has TRBV7-3 and TRBJ2-1; 7 bases line up with TRBD2. Trimming took 2 bases from V and 10 from J; bases not matched to a gene: 5. Germline values: CDR1 SGHTA, CDR2 FQGTGA. The CDR3 has 13 amino acids. CDR3: CASSLSAGDEQFF. CDR3 DNA: TGTGCCAGCAGCTTATCCGCGGGAGACGAGCAGTTCTTC.

The rearrangement uses TRBV28 and TRBJ2-5; D is perhaps TRBD1 (5 bases). Deletions cut 7 bases from V and 6 bases from J, with 21 bases between. The CDR3 runs 15 residues. Germline loops: CDR1 MDHEN, CDR2 SYDVKM. DNA for the CDR3: TGTGCCAGCACCCTGGGTGGGGTGTCAGGGAAGACCCAGTACTTC. It yields the protein CASTLGGVSGKTQYF.

Regarding this clone: An end of the junction differs from the germline gene, which may be a read error. The rearrangement joins TRBV2 to TRBJ1-1, with 11 nucleotides matching TRBD1. CDR1 is SNHLY and CDR2 is FYNNEI in the germline V gene. This CDR3 contains 15 residues. The DNA of the CDR3 is TGTGCCAGCAGGGAAGGGACAGGGGGGAACACTGAAGCTTTCTTT. It translates to CASREGTGGNTEAFF.

This chain uses TRBV7-9 with TRBJ2-2; 13 bases align to TRBD2. CDR1 and CDR2 (germline): SEHNR, FQNEAQ (reference sequence). The CDR3 totals 17 residues. Losses at the gene ends were 4 bases for V and 7 bases for J; bases not matched to a gene: 9. CDR3 nucleotide sequence: TGTGCCAGCAGCTCCGGACTAGCGGGAGTTATGGACGGGGAGCTGTTTTTT. It yields the protein CASSSGLAGVMDGELFF. The whole variable domain, filled in from reference TRBV7-9 and TRBJ2-2, reads DTGVSQNPRHKITKRGQNVTFRCDPISEHNRLYWYRQTLGQGPEFLTYFQNEAQLEKSRLLSDRFSAERPKGSFSTLEIQRTEQGDSAMYLCASSSGLAGVMDGELFFGEGSRLTVL.

This rearrangement joins TRBV5-1 to TRBJ1-1; D gene uncertain. Germline-derived CDR1 and CDR2 are SGHRS and YFSETQ. Trimming took 4 bases from V and 3 from J, leaving 7 bases between them. This CDR3 has 12 amino acids. The CDR3 nucleotides are TGCGCCAGCAGCGGTACGGACACTGAAGCTTTCTTT. Translated, it gives CASSGTDTEAFF.

The chain uses TRBV19 and TRBJ1-2; 7 bases line up with TRBD1. The CDR3 contains 16 residues. Germline-derived CDR1 and CDR2 are LNHDA and SQIVND (reference sequence). The ends lost 9 bases at V and 0 bases at J; junction bases unmatched: 13. DNA of the CDR3: TGTGCCAGCGGAATGGGACAGTTACAGACTAACTATGGCTACACCTTC. Its translation is CASGMGQLQTNYGYTF. The whole variable domain, remainder taken from reference TRBV19 and TRBJ1-2, is DGGITQSPKYLFRKEGQNVTLSCEQNLNHDAMYWYRQDPGQGLRLIYYSQIVNDFQKGDIAEGYSVSREKKESFPLTVTSAQKNPTAFYLCASGMGQLQTNYGYTFGSGTRLTVV.

This chain uses TRBV5-1 with TRBJ2-1, with TRBD2 matching over 13 bases. Losses at the gene ends were 4 bases for V and 7 bases for J; bases not matched to a gene: 5. The CDR3 is 15 amino acids. CDR1 is SGHRS, CDR2 YFSETQ, per germline. The CDR3 DNA reads TGCGCCAGCAGCGGACTAGCGGGAGAGGGAAATGAGCAGTTCTTC. This sequence encodes CASSGLAGEGNEQFF.

CDR3 loop: CAISETAGLTFF. CDR3 nucleotide sequence: TGTGCCATCAGTGAGACGGCAGGGCTGACTTTCTTT. This chain links TRBV10-3 with TRBJ1-1, with TRBD1 as a possible D gene (5 bases). Germline V CDR1 and CDR2: ENHRY, SYGVKD. CDR3 length: 12 amino acids. V lost 2 bases and J lost 12, with 13 bases in between.